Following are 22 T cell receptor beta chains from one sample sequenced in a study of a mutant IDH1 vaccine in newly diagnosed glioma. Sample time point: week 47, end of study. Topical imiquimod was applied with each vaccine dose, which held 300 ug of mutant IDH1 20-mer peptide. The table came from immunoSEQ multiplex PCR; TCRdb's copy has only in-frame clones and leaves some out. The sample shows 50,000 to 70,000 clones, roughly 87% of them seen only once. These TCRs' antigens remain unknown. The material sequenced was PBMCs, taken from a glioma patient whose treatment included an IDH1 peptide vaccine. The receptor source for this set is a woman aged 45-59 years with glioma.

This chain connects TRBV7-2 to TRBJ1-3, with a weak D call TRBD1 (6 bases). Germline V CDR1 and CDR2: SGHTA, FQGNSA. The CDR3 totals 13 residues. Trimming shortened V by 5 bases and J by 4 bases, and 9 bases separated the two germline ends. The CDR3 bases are TGTGCCAGCAGCCAGGACAGCGGAAACACCATATATTTT. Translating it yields CASSQDSGNTIYF.

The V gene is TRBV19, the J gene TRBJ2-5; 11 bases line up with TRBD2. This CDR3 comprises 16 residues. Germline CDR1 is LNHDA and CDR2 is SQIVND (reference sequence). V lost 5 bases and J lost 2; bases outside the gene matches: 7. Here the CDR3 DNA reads TGTGCCAGTAGTCTTAGCGGGGGGGGAAGTCAAGAGACCCAGTACTTC. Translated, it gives CASSLSGGGSQETQYF.

CDR3 residues: CASSVVDTLPNIQYF. The CDR3 nucleotides are TGTGCCAGCAGCGTAGTAGACACCCTCCCAAACATTCAGTACTTC. The gene calls are TRBV9 and TRBJ2-4; D is ambiguous. Germline assignment: CDR1 SGDLS and CDR2 YYNGEE. The CDR3 sequence is 15 residues long. Trimming pared 0 bases from V and 6 bases from J, leaving 13 bases between.

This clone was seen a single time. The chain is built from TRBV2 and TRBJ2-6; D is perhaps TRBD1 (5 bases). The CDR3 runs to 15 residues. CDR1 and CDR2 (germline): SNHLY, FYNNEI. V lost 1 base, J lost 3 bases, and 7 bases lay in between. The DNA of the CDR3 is TGTGCCAGCAGTGAAGAGGGGCGTGGGGCCAACGTCCTGACTTTC. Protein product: CASSEEGRGANVLTF.

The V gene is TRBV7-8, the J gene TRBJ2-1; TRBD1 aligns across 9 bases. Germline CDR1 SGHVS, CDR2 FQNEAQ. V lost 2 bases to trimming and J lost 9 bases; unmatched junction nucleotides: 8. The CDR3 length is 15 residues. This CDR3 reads CASSLCTGGLCEQFF. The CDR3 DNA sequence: TGTGCCAGCAGCTTATGTACAGGGGGCTTGTGTGAGCAGTTCTTC.

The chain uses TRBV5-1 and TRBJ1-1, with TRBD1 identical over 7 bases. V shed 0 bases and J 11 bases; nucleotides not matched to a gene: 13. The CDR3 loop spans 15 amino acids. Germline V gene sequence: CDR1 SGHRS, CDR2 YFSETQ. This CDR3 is CASSLGGIGGPGAFF. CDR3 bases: TGCGCCAGCAGCTTGGGGGGAATAGGGGGCCCGGGCGCTTTCTTT.

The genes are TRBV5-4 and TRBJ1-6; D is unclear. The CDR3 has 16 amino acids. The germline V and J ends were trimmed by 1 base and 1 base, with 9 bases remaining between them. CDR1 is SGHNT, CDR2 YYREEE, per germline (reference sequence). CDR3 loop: CASSLLGRSYNSPLHF. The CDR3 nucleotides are TGTGCCAGCAGCTTGTTGGGTCGGTCCTATAATTCACCCCTCCACTTT.

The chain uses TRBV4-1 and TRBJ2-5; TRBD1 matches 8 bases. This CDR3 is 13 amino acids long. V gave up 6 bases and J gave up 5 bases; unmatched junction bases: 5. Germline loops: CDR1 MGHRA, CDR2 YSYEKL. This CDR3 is CASSKDRVETQYF. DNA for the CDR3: TGCGCCAGCAGTAAGGACAGGGTCGAGACCCAGTACTTC.

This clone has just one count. The CDR3 nucleotides are TGTGCCTGGAGTGGGTTCGGTAATGAAAAACTGTTTTTT. Its translation is CAWSGFGNEKLFF. V gene TRBV30 combines with J gene TRBJ1-4; D not resolved. Germline CDR1 GTSNPN, CDR2 SVGIG (reference sequence). This CDR3 is 13 amino acids long. With 1 base removed from V and 4 bases from J, the gap between germline ends came to 7 bases.

The CDR3 DNA follows: TGTGCCAGCAGCTTCACAGGGATCCCTGAAGCTTTCTTT. It encodes CASSFTGIPEAFF. The V and J genes are TRBV11-2 and TRBJ1-1, with D possibly TRBD1 on 6 matching bases. The V and J ends lost 3 bases and 6 bases respectively, with 11 bases between them. Germline CDR1 is SGHAT and CDR2 is FQNNGV. The length of the CDR3 is 13 residues.

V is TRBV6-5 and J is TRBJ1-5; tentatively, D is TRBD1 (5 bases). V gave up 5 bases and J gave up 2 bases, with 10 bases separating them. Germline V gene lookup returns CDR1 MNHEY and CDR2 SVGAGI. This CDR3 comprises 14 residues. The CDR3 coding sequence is TGTGCCAGCAGTATCGGGGGGGGCAATCAGCCCCAGCATTTT. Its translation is CASSIGGGNQPQHF.

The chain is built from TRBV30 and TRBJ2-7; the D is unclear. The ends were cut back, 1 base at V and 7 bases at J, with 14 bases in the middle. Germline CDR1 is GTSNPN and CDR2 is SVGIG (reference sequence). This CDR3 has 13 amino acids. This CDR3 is CAWSALGPGEQYF. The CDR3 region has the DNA TGTGCCTGGAGTGCCCTAGGGCCCGGGGAGCAGTACTTC.

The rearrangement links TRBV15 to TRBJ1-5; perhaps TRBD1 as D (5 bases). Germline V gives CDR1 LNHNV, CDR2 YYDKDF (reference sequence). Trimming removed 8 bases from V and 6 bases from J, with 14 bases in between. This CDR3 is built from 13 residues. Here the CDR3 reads CATSAGPGQPQHF. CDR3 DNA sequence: TGTGCCACCTCGGCGGGGCCTGGTCAGCCCCAGCATTTT.

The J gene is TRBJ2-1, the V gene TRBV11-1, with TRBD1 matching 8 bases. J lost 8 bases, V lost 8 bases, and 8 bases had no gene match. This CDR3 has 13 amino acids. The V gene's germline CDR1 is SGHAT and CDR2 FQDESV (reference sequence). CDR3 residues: CASVTGVSDEQFF. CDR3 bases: TGTGCCAGCGTGACAGGGGTGTCAGATGAGCAGTTCTTC.

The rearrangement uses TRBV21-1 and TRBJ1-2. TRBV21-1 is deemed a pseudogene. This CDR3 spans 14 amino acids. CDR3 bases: TGTGCCAGCAGCAGCCGGGAGTTTGTGGATGGCTACACCTTC. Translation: CASSSREFVDGYTF.

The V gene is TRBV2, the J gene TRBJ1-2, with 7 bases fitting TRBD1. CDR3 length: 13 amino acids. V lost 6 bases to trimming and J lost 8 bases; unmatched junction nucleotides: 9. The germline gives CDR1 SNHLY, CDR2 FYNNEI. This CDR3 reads CASSENRGRGYTF. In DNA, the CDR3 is TGTGCCAGCAGCGAGAACAGGGGACGCGGCTACACCTTC.

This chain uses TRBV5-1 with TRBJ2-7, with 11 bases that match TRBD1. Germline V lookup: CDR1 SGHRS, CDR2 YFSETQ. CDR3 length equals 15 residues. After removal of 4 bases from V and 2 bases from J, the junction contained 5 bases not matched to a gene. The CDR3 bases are TGCGCCAGCAGCCTGATGGGACAGGGGGCCTACGAGCAGTACTTC. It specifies CASSLMGQGAYEQYF.

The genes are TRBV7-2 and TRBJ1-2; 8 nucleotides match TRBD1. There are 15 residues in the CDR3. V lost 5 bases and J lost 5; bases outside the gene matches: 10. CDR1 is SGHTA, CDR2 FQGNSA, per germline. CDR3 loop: CASSAGTGGKYGYTF. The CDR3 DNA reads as TGTGCCAGCAGCGCTGGGACAGGAGGAAAATATGGCTACACCTTC.

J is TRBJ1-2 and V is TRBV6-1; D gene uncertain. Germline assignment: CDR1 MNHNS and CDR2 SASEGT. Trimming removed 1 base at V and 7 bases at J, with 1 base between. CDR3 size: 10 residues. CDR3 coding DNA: TGTGCCAGCAGTGAAGTTGGCTACACCTTC. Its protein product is CASSEVGYTF.

In DNA form, the CDR3 reads TGTGCCAGTAGTATATCCACCGGGACAGGGTCTGAAGCTTTCTTT. It is translated as CASSISTGTGSEAFF. The chain recombines TRBV19 with TRBJ1-1; 9 positions agree with TRBD1. With 2 bases clipped from V and 6 bases from J, the junction kept 7 bases outside the gene matches. CDR1 and CDR2 from the germline V gene are LNHDA and SQIVND (reference sequence). This CDR3 has 15 residues.

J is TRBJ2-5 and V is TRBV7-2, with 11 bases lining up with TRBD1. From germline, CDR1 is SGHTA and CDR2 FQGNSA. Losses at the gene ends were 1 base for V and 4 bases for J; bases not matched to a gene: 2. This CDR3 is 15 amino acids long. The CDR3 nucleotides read TGTGCCAGCAGCTTAGGGGGGACAGGGGGAGAGACCCAGTACTTC. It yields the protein CASSLGGTGGETQYF.

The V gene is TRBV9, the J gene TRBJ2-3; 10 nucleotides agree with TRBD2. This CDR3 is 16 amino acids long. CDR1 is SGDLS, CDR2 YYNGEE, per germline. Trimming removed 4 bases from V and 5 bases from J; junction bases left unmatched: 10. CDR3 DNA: TGTGCCAGCAGCCCTAAACCGGGACTAGCGCTAGATACGCAGTATTTT. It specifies CASSPKPGLALDTQYF.